Listed below are T cell receptor beta chains from one sample, sequenced in a study of control samples from healthy donors and cancer patients. Profiled with immunoSEQ multiplex PCR; TCRdb holds only in-frame clones, not every one. The repertoire has 150,000 to 200,000 clones, roughly 89% of them found once; the top ten carry 1.1% to 1.5%. The material sequenced was blood. The receptors shown here come from a woman aged 45-65 years in good health. CDR3s include the opening cysteine and the closing phenylalanine or tryptophan. The order of the fields is V gene, J gene, clone size, D gene, CDR3 protein, CDR3 DNA. D genes are given only for firm matches. Clone size, where shown, is once, few, many, or a class for clones that have expanded.

>TRBV19|TRBJ1-1|NA|TRBD1
CAIKGQGGTEAFF
TGTGCCATTAAAGGACAGGGGGGCACTGAAGCTTTCTTT
>TRBV29-1|TRBJ2-3|NA|NA
CSVVLGTDFTDTQYF
TGCAGCGTCGTGCTTGGGACTGATTTTACAGATACGCAGTATTTT
>TRBV6-5|TRBJ2-7|NA|TRBD1
CASSSLDRGWYEQYF
TGTGCCAGCAGCTCCCTTGACAGGGGGTGGTACGAGCAGTACTTC
>TRBV18|TRBJ1-1|NA|NA
CASSPGIGGEAFF
TGTGCCAGCTCACCGGGAATTGGGGGGGAAGCTTTCTTT
>TRBV24-1|TRBJ2-3|NA|TRBD2
CATSDPSGRSTDTQYF
TGTGCCACCAGTGACCCTAGCGGGAGGAGCACAGATACGCAGTATTTT
>TRBV27|TRBJ1-1|NA|NA
CASSWGKNTEAFF
TGTGCCAGCAGTTGGGGGAAAAACACTGAAGCTTTCTTT
>TRBV9|TRBJ2-5|NA|NA
CASSVTPQEIQYF
TGTGCCAGCAGCGTTACTCCTCAGGAGATCCAGTACTTC
>TRBV30|TRBJ2-2|NA|NA
CAWSIGTPNTGELFF
TGTGCCTGGAGTATTGGGACCCCGAACACCGGGGAGCTGTTTTTT
>TRBV19|TRBJ1-2|NA|NA
CASTQMGPSYGYTF
TGTGCCAGTACCCAGATGGGACCAAGCTATGGCTACACCTTC
>TRBV2|TRBJ1-6|once|NA
CASLGGTYNSPLHF
TGTGCCAGCCTCGGCGGCACCTATAATTCACCCCTCCACTTT
>TRBV2|TRBJ2-7|NA|TRBD2
CASRVRATSPYEQYF
TGTGCCAGCAGAGTCAGGGCGACTAGCCCCTACGAGCAGTACTTC
>TRBV19|TRBJ1-2|few|NA
CASRNNRRDGYTF
TGTGCCAGTAGGAATAACAGGCGTGATGGCTACACCTTC
>TRBV9|TRBJ1-5|NA|NA
CASSVAPNQPQHF
TGTGCCAGCAGCGTAGCCCCGAATCAGCCCCAGCATTTT
>TRBV28|TRBJ1-5|NA|NA
CASSKGGVGNQPQHF
TGTGCCAGCAGTAAGGGAGGGGTGGGCAATCAGCCCCAGCATTTT
>TRBV7-2|TRBJ1-4|NA|NA
CASSPRVNNEKLFF
TGTGCCAGCAGCCCCCGGGTGAATAATGAAAAACTGTTTTTT
>TRBV30|TRBJ1-4|NA|NA
CAWSPIGGEKLFF
TGTGCCTGGAGTCCCATAGGGGGTGAAAAACTGTTTTTT
>TRBV19|TRBJ1-6|NA|TRBD1
CASSITSPGGNSPLHF
TGTGCCAGTAGTATTACCTCTCCAGGGGGTAATTCACCCCTCCACTTT
>TRBV4-1|TRBJ1-1|few|NA
CASSQPWQSEAFF
TGCGCCAGCAGCCAGCCTTGGCAGTCTGAAGCTTTCTTT
>TRBV4-1|TRBJ1-4|NA|TRBD1
CASSQGQGAETGTNEKLFF
TGCGCCAGCAGCCAAGGGCAGGGGGCCGAGACGGGCACTAATGAAAAACTGTTTTTT
>TRBV11-2|TRBJ2-7|NA|NA
CASSFEGPYEQYF
TGTGCCAGCAGCTTCGAGGGACCCTACGAGCAGTACTTC
>TRBV9|TRBJ2-3|NA|NA
CASSPLIGALGSTDTQYF
TGTGCCAGCAGCCCTCTGATCGGGGCCCTAGGTAGCACAGATACGCAGTATTTT
>TRBV6-1|TRBJ1-2|NA|NA
CASSESSGGYYGYTF
TGTGCCAGCAGTGAAAGTAGCGGGGGCTACTATGGCTACACCTTC
>TRBV5-5|TRBJ1-5|NA|TRBD1
CASSLFGQGGYGNQPQHF
TGTGCCAGCAGCTTGTTCGGACAGGGAGGTTATGGCAATCAGCCCCAGCATTTT
>TRBV12-3/TRBV12-4|TRBJ2-5|NA|NA
CASSLNRQETQYF
TGTGCCAGCAGTTTGAACCGACAAGAGACCCAGTACTTC
>TRBV6-5|TRBJ2-7|NA|TRBD2
CASSGLAGILGWQYF
TGTGCCAGCAGCGGACTAGCGGGGATCCTCGGGTGGCAGTACTTC
>TRBV30|TRBJ1-1|NA|NA
CAWSRETEAFF
TGTGCCTGGAGTAGGGAGACTGAAGCTTTCTTT
>TRBV6-1|TRBJ1-3|NA|NA
CASSALYTYSGNTIYF
TGTGCCAGCAGTGCTTTGTATACGTACTCTGGAAACACCATATATTTT
>TRBV5-4|TRBJ2-5|once|NA
CASSLEGGEETQYF
TGTGCCAGCAGCCTCGAAGGGGGGGAAGAGACCCAGTACTTC
>TRBV7-3|TRBJ2-1|NA|NA
CASSLTGTGLYGEQFF
TGTGCCAGCAGCTTAACCGGGACTGGCCTTTATGGCGAGCAGTTCTTC
>TRBV5-6|TRBJ2-1|NA|NA
CASSLGMWDYNEQFF
TGTGCCAGCAGCTTGGGAATGTGGGACTACAATGAGCAGTTCTTC
>TRBV2|TRBJ2-3|NA|TRBD2
CSLAGGIDTQYF
TGCTCACTAGCGGGGGGCATAGATACGCAGTATTTT
>TRBV14|TRBJ1-5|NA|NA
CASSQEIGQPQHF
TGTGCCAGCAGCCAAGAGATCGGCCAGCCCCAGCATTTT
>TRBV28|TRBJ2-2|NA|NA
CASSLGTANTGELFF
TGTGCCAGCAGTTTGGGAACAGCGAACACCGGGGAGCTGTTTTTT
>TRBV19|TRBJ2-7|NA|NA
CASSAGTQGSYEQYF
TGTGCCAGTAGTGCCGGGACGCAGGGATCCTACGAGCAGTACTTC
>TRBV24-1|TRBJ2-3|NA|NA
CATSDPSRRDTQYF
TGTGCCACCAGTGACCCCTCGAGGAGGGATACGCAGTATTTT
>TRBV28|TRBJ1-2|NA|NA
CASSEGYGYTF
TGTGCCAGCAGTGAGGGATATGGCTACACCTTC
>TRBV18|TRBJ1-4|NA|TRBD1
CASSPRQGPNEKLFF
TGTGCCAGCTCACCACGACAGGGCCCTAATGAAAAACTGTTTTTT
>TRBV3-1/TRBV3-2|TRBJ2-7|NA|NA
CASSQGRGSEQYF
TGTGCCAGCAGCCAAGGGAGGGGAAGCGAGCAGTACTTC
>TRBV2|TRBJ2-5|NA|NA
CASSEGVGASETQYF
TGTGCCAGCAGTGAAGGAGTGGGGGCTTCAGAGACCCAGTACTTC
>TRBV7-8|TRBJ2-1|NA|NA
CASSLDVGRPLSSYNEQFF
TGTGCCAGCAGCTTAGACGTGGGACGACCTTTGAGCTCCTACAATGAGCAGTTCTTC
>TRBV12-3/TRBV12-4|TRBJ1-1|once|NA
CASGGPEAFF
TGTGCCAGCGGGGGGCCTGAAGCTTTCTTT
>TRBV21-1|TRBJ1-5|NA|NA
CASSYGQGKLENQPQHF
TGTGCCAGCAGCTACGGACAGGGTAAGCTGGAGAATCAGCCCCAGCATTTT
>TRBV7-8|TRBJ1-2|few|NA
CASSLGQNLLYGYTF
TGTGCCAGCAGCTTGGGCCAGAATCTACTCTATGGCTACACCTTC
>TRBV7-9|TRBJ2-2|NA|TRBD1
CASSFGQGALDGELFF
TGTGCCAGCAGCTTTGGACAGGGGGCTTTGGACGGGGAGCTGTTTTTT
>TRBV27|TRBJ2-7|NA|NA
CASSSLWVGASYEQYF
TGTGCCAGCAGTAGTTTGTGGGTCGGTGCCTCCTACGAGCAGTACTTC
>TRBV5-4|TRBJ2-4|NA|NA
CASSLEVPPNIQYF
TGTGCCAGCAGCTTGGAAGTACCCCCTAACATTCAGTACTTC
>TRBV28|TRBJ1-2|NA|NA
CASSGGGPAGYGYTF
TGTGCCAGCAGCGGGGGGGGCCCGGCGGGCTATGGCTACACCTTC
>TRBV5-4|TRBJ1-2|NA|TRBD1
CASSLDYGTGDGGYTF
TGTGCCAGCAGCTTGGACTATGGGACAGGGGATGGTGGCTACACCTTC
>TRBV30|TRBJ2-7|NA|TRBD1
CAWSPWTGVSEQYF
TGTGCCTGGAGTCCCTGGACAGGCGTTTCGGAGCAGTACTTC
>TRBV7-9|TRBJ2-7|NA|TRBD2
CASSPPTSGSAYEQYF
TGTGCCAGCAGCCCCCCGACTAGCGGGTCAGCCTACGAGCAGTACTTC
>TRBV7-3|TRBJ1-1|NA|NA
CASSSGLSGVEAFF
TGTGCCAGCAGCTCCGGTCTGTCGGGGGTGGAAGCTTTCTTT
>TRBV3-1/TRBV3-2|TRBJ2-1|NA|NA
CASTLSRGGEQFF
TGTGCCAGCACCTTGAGCAGGGGAGGGGAGCAGTTCTTC
>TRBV28|TRBJ1-5|NA|TRBD1
CASIKGGTGKPQHF
TGTGCCAGCATAAAAGGGGGGACAGGTAAGCCCCAGCATTTT